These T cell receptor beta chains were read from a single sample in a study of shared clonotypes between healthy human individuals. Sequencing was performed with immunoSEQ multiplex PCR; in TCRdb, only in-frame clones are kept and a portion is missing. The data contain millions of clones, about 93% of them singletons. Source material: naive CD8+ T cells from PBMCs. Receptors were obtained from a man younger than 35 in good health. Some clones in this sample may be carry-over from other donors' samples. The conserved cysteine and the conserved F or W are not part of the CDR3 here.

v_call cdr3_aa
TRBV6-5 ASNQRGEGEPQH
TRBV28 ASSLGQIITEQY
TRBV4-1 ASSQSTGSEQY
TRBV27 ASSLVQGAYNEQF
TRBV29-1 SVESSTLGVYEQY
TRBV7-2 ASSLEAHYEQF
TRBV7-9 ASSGRNEQF
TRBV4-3 ASSQDLTGGFITDTQY
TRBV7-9 ASSVEQGRSYEQY
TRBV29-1 SVEDPGTRYNEQF
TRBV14 ASSQGGMSGQDPNYGYT
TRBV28 ASSPLTDRGTEKLF
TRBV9 ASSVGGSTYNEQF
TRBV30 AWSDSSYNEQF
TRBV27 ASSLGEGLAGRGQY
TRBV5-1 ASSFWTGVYEQY
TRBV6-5 ASSYSGDTDTQY
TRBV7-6 ASSPQAGGLYNSYEQY
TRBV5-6 ASSYPGFNYGYT
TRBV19 ASSEGTVNTGELF
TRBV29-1 SVRTSRNNEQF
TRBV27 ASSSPLAGTYNEQF
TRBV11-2 ASRSLHGGTNEQF
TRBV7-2 ASSLDPHSLSYNEQF
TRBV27 ASSLSDRVTEAF
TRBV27 ASSLSQNGLVYEQY
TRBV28 ASSLSWGSYEQY
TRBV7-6 ASSSLLANTEAF
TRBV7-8 ASSLGGTYEQY
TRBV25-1 ATSSGSETQY
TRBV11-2 ASSLGAFPNTEAF
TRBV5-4 ASSLAGWVELF
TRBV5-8 ASSLGGGVNTEAF
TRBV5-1 ASSPLGQGKTEAF
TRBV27 ASSLSSNNEQF
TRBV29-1 SATGKGGQNNYGYT
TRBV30 AWTPDTRNQPQH
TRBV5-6 ASSWGTTYEQY
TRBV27 ASRAAYSNQPQH
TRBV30 AWSWAVSPLAKNIQY
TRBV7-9 ASSLTGSTEAF
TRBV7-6 ASSFGGVNEQY
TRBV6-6 ASQGVGRENIQY
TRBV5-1 ASSLSGTEAF
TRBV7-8 ASSLVRQGSPEAF
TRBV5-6 ASSQDSYSYNEQF
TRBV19 ASSLGFGEKLF
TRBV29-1 SVESGLATLNEQY
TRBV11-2 ASSFDVRETQY
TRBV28 ASSLVGQGRIFGNQPQH
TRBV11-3 ASSSRDRGNEQF
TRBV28 ASSPGGGRGETQY
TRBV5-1 ASSYTPTVSGRDTGELF
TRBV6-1 ASSESAYGGFRGYT
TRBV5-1 ASSPWGGDEGGHYEQY